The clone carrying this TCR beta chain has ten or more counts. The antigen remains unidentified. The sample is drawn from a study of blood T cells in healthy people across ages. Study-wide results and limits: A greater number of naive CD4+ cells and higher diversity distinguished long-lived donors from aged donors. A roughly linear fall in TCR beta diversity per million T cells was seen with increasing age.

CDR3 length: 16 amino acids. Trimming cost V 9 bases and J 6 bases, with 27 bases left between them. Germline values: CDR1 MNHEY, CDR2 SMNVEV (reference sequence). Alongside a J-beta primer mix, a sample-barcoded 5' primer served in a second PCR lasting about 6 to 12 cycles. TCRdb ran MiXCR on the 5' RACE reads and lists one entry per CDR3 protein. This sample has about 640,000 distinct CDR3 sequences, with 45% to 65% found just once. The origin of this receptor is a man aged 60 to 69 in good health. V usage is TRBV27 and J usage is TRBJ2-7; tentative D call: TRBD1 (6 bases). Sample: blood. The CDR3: CASRYQNRVVRGEQYF. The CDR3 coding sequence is TGTGCCAGTCGATACCAGAACAGGGTAGTTCGGGGCGAGCAGTACTTC.